The clone carrying this T cell receptor beta chain appeared many times. Its matching antigen is unknown. This entry belongs to a study of T cells after yellow fever vaccination. Study as a whole: Preparing low-cell-number fractions relied on SMART-Seq v4 Ultra Low Input.

Via MiXCR, TCRdb re-called the 5' RACE reads, giving one row per CDR3 protein. The sample has some 350,000 distinct CDR3 sequences; roughly 10% are singletons. Study results and limitations: The secondary T-cell response peaked on day 5, not day 15, but was weaker. A small proportion of clonotypes was detected in both the CD4 and CD8 compartments.

Germline lookup yields CDR1 SGHRS and CDR2 YFSETQ. V was shortened by 1 base and J by 0 bases, with 10 bases between the two germline ends. The length of the CDR3 is 15 residues. V usage is TRBV5-1 and J usage is TRBJ1-1; D is ambiguous. The material sequenced was PBMCs, taken on the day of the first yellow fever vaccination. This sequence originates from a man aged 18 to 35 who received the YFV17D yellow fever vaccine. DNA of the CDR3: TGCGCCAGCAGCTTGACGGCCCCAATGAACACTGAAGCTTTCTTT. It encodes CASSLTAPMNTEAFF.